What follows are 13 T cell receptor beta chains derived from one specimen sequenced in a study of T cell responses to AZD1222 COVID-19 vaccine. The protocol was immunoSEQ multiplex PCR, while the TCRdb copy is restricted to in-frame clones and leaves out a portion. The data hold roughly 130,000 clones, with about nine tenths observed a single time. The source was peripheral blood, collected on day 0 of AZD1222 vaccination. The receptors originated from an adult in good health.

The chain combines TRBV3-1 (or the pseudogene TRBV3-2) with TRBJ2-7; D gene unclear. CDR1 is LGHDT and CDR2 is YNNKEL in the germline V gene (reference sequence). Trimming stripped 3 bases from V and 5 bases from J, with 11 bases between. The CDR3 sequence is 13 residues long. CDR3 sequence reads: CASSHGSLDEQYF. Here the CDR3 DNA reads TGTGCCAGCAGCCATGGTTCTCTCGACGAGCAGTACTTC.

CDR3 nucleotides: TGTGCCAGTAGTCCCTCCAGTCAGCCCCAGCATTTT. Amino acid sequence: CASSPSSQPQHF. The V gene is TRBV19, the J gene TRBJ1-5; D uncertain. The germline gives CDR1 LNHDA, CDR2 SQIVND (reference sequence). This CDR3 contains 12 residues. Between the trimmed V and J ends, which lost 5 bases and 6 bases, there was a span of 8 bases. The variable domain in full, completed from reference TRBV19 and TRBJ1-5, reads DGGITQSPKYLFRKEGQNVTLSCEQNLNHDAMYWYRQDPGQGLRLIYYSQIVNDFQKGDIAEGYSVSREKKESFPLTVTSAQKNPTAFYLCASSPSSQPQHFGDGTRLSIL.

The genes are TRBV7-9 and TRBJ2-5, with 7 bases fitting TRBD2. Germline values: CDR1 SEHNR, CDR2 FQNEAQ (reference sequence). V trimming: 1 base; J trimming: 4 bases; junction bases outside the gene matches: 9. The CDR3 runs to 16 residues. For the CDR3, the DNA is TGTGCCAGCAGCTTAGGCGCTAGCGGAGCCCCAGAGACCCAGTACTTC. Encoded protein: CASSLGASGAPETQYF.

The J gene is TRBJ2-7, the V gene TRBV5-4, with a tentative D call TRBD1 (6 bases). Per germline, CDR1 SGHNT and CDR2 YYREEE (reference sequence). The CDR3 has 14 amino acids. The V end was cut by 4 bases, the J end by 1 base, with 12 bases between. CDR3 sequence reads: CASSRDTMSYEQYF. CDR3 nucleotide sequence: TGTGCCAGCAGCAGGGACACCATGTCCTACGAGCAGTACTTC.

This chain connects TRBV10-2 to TRBJ2-5; the D gene is possibly TRBD2 (5 bases). CDR1 and CDR2 from the germline V gene are WSHSY and SAAADI. V lost 6 bases and J 2 bases, leaving 10 bases between the germline ends. CDR3 size: 13 residues. The CDR3 region is CASRETGQETQYF. The CDR3 nucleotides read TGCGCCAGCAGGGAGACGGGACAAGAGACCCAGTACTTC.

The chain links TRBV6-5 to TRBJ1-1, with 8 bases fitting TRBD1. Germline CDR1 reads MNHEY; CDR2 reads SVGAGI. J lost 1 base, V lost 6 bases, and 7 bases had no gene match. The length of the CDR3 is 15 residues. For the CDR3, the DNA is TGTGCCAGCAGAAACAGGGGGATAGGGAACACTGAAGCTTTCTTT. It codes for CASRNRGIGNTEAFF.

The chain is built from TRBV2 and TRBJ1-6; D remains unclear. CDR3 length: 13 amino acids. Between the trimmed V and J ends, which lost 8 bases and 5 bases, there was a span of 10 bases. The germline V gene has CDR1 SNHLY and CDR2 FYNNEI. The CDR3 region has the DNA TGTGCCAGCTCTTTCCAGGATAATTCACCCCTCCACTTT. It is translated as CASSFQDNSPLHF.

V is TRBV2 and J is TRBJ1-5; no reliable D call. V lost 6 bases, J lost 2 bases, and 17 bases lay in between. The CDR3 spans 16 residues. The V gene's germline CDR1 is SNHLY and CDR2 FYNNEI. The DNA of the CDR3 is TGTGCCAGCAGCCCTAGGGCACCGGGAGGCAATCAGCCCCAGCATTTT. It yields the protein CASSPRAPGGNQPQHF.

This clone was counted a few times. J is TRBJ1-2 and V is TRBV7-2; 7 nucleotides agree with TRBD1. Per germline, CDR1 SGHTA and CDR2 FQGNSA. The CDR3 contains 17 residues. J was trimmed by 4 bases and V by 4 bases; bases with no gene match: 15. The CDR3, as DNA: TGTGCCAGCAGCTCCACCTGGGAGGGGGCGCGTGTCTATGGCTACACCTTC. Amino acids: CASSSTWEGARVYGYTF.

The chain combines TRBV28 with TRBJ1-5; D unresolved. Germline loops: CDR1 MDHEN, CDR2 SYDVKM. The CDR3 has 15 residues. V lost 4 bases and J 7 bases, leaving 17 bases between the germline ends. This CDR3 is CASSSPTDFAQPQHF. For the CDR3, the DNA is TGTGCCAGCAGTTCACCGACCGACTTTGCCCAGCCCCAGCATTTT. The whole variable domain, filled in from reference TRBV28 and TRBJ1-5, reads DVKVTQSSRYLVKRTGEKVFLECVQDMDHENMFWYRQDPGLGLRLIYFSYDVKMKEKGDIPEGYSVSREKKERFSLILESASTNQTSMYLCASSSPTDFAQPQHFGDGTRLSIL.

CDR3 coding DNA: TGTGCCAGCAGGGGAGGGGGGGTGAACACTGAAGCTTTCTTT. It yields the protein CASRGGGVNTEAFF. This chain uses TRBV6-5 with TRBJ1-1, with a weak D call TRBD1 (6 bases). The CDR3 length is 14 residues. V was pared by 6 bases and J by 0 bases, with 11 bases between. Per the germline V gene, CDR1 is MNHEY and CDR2 is SVGAGI.

The chain links TRBV5-6 to TRBJ1-6, with D unclear. V gave up 4 bases and J gave up 7 bases, with 12 bases separating them. Germline V gives CDR1 SGHDT, CDR2 YYEEEE. The CDR3 is 14 amino acids. The CDR3 nucleotides read TGTGCCAGCAGCCAACGACTTGGAAATTCACCCCTCCACTTT. It encodes CASSQRLGNSPLHF.

The chain uses TRBV30 and TRBJ1-4; D possibly corresponds to TRBD1 (5 bases). The germline CDR1 and CDR2 sequences are GTSNPN and SVGIG (reference sequence). The CDR3 spans 12 residues. Between the trimmed V and J ends, which lost 5 bases and 5 bases, there was a span of 9 bases. CDR3 nucleotide sequence: TGTGCCTGGCAACCAGGGAATGAAAAACTGTTTTTT. It yields the protein CAWQPGNEKLFF. The full variable domain, with the rest looked up from reference TRBV30 and TRBJ1-4, is SQTIHQWPATLVQPVGSPLSLECTVEGTSNPNLYWYRQAAGRGLQLLFYSVGIGQISSEVPQNLSASRPQDRQFILSSKKLLLSDSGFYLCAWQPGNEKLFFGSGTQLSVL.